The 12 T cell receptor beta chains below come from one sample, sequenced in a study of T-cell memory formation after mild COVID-19. TCRdb re-derived calls from the 5' RACE reads in MiXCR, one entry per CDR3 protein. Among 540,000 or so distinct CDR3 sequences listed, 20% were seen once. Sequencing was carried out using PBMCs or a T cell subset sorted from them (not recorded which). These receptors came from an adult woman who had mild COVID-19 (a few samples of this study predate the infection). Cell type and time point are not known.

The J gene is TRBJ2-7, the V gene TRBV5-1, with 8 bases matching TRBD1. The CDR3 is 14 residues long. Germline loops: CDR1 SGHRS, CDR2 YFSETQ. The junction had 7 bases not matched to a gene; V was cut back by 4 bases and J by 4 bases. The CDR3 DNA reads as TGCGCCAGCAGCCGGACAGGGATGAGGTACGAGCAGTACTTC. Translated: CASSRTGMRYEQYF.

This clonotype was detected only a few times. The chain links TRBV5-5 to TRBJ2-3; tentatively, D is TRBD1 or TRBD2 (5 bases each). CDR3 length: 16 amino acids. V shed 0 bases and J shed 3 bases, with 14 bases lying between them. Germline V gives CDR1 SGHKS, CDR2 YYEKEE (reference sequence). The CDR3 spells CASSLDKRGDTDTQYF. The CDR3 bases are TGTGCCAGCAGCTTGGACAAAAGAGGGGATACAGATACGCAGTATTTT.

This clonotype was counted a few times. J is TRBJ2-3 and V is TRBV5-1; D is possibly TRBD2 (6 bases). Trimming stripped 5 bases from V and 10 bases from J, with 17 bases between. Germline V gene sequence: CDR1 SGHRS, CDR2 YFSETQ. CDR3 length: 13 residues. CDR3 region: CASRLARAEAQYF. In nucleotides, the CDR3 is TGCGCCAGCAGGCTAGCGAGGGCCGAGGCGCAGTATTTT.

The V and J genes are TRBV6-6 and TRBJ1-5; 7 bases are a match to TRBD1. Trimming cost V 0 bases and J 6 bases; bases outside gene matches: 8. In germline, CDR1 is MNHNY, CDR2 SVGAGI (reference sequence). CDR3 length: 16 residues. The CDR3 DNA reads as TGTGCCAGCAGTTACTCCGGACAGGTGAGAGGTCAGCCCCAGCATTTT. It codes for CASSYSGQVRGQPQHF.

The rearrangement joins TRBV6-6 to TRBJ2-3, with 8 nucleotides matching TRBD2. This CDR3 spans 15 amino acids. In germline, CDR1 is MNHNY, CDR2 SVGAGI (reference sequence). The CDR3 protein is CVSSASGRRTDTQYF. CDR3 coding DNA: TGTGTCTCCAGTGCGAGCGGGAGAAGGACAGATACGCAGTATTTT.

The chain carries TRBV5-1 and TRBJ1-2; D not certain. Per the germline V gene, CDR1 is SGHRS and CDR2 is YFSETQ. CDR3 length: 14 residues. V shed 0 bases and J shed 4 bases, with 10 bases lying between them. In DNA form, the CDR3 reads TGCGCCAGCAGCTTGGCTCGGCAATCCTATGGCTACACCTTC. This encodes CASSLARQSYGYTF.

In this sample, this clonotype turned up a few times. The chain has TRBV29-1 and TRBJ1-1; D remains ambiguous. Per the germline V gene, CDR1 is SQVTM and CDR2 is ANQGSEA. V was clipped by 5 bases and J by 10 bases, with 5 bases between them. The CDR3 covers 8 residues. CDR3 sequence (DNA): TGCAGCGTTTATGGAGCTTTCTTT. This sequence encodes CSVYGAFF.

This clonotype has just a few counts. The gene calls are TRBV18 and TRBJ1-2, with D tentatively TRBD1 (5 bases). V dropped 1 base and J dropped 2 bases, with 17 bases sitting between them. The CDR3 is 17 amino acids. From germline, CDR1 is KGHSH and CDR2 LQKENI. CDR3 residues: CASSPQRGRPANYGYTF. The CDR3 bases are TGTGCCAGCTCACCACAACGGGGACGCCCCGCAAACTATGGCTACACCTTC.

This clonotype turned up a few times. The chain links TRBV6-5 to TRBJ1-2, with D possibly being TRBD1 (5 bases). The CDR3 has 15 residues. The V gene lost 2 bases and the J gene lost 0 bases, with 10 bases spanning the gap. Germline CDR1 and CDR2: MNHEY and SVGAGI. The CDR3 DNA follows: TGTGCCAGCAGTTACGAGGGGAGTGCTAACTATGGCTACACCTTC. Amino acid sequence: CASSYEGSANYGYTF.

This clonotype has a count of ten or more. The rearrangement links TRBV6-6 to TRBJ2-7; TRBD2 matches at 7 bases. This CDR3 contains 14 residues. The germline CDR1 and CDR2 sequences are MNHNY and SVGAGI (reference sequence). The ends lost 2 bases at V and 0 bases at J; junction bases unmatched: 1. CDR3 DNA: TGTGCCAGCAGTTACGCTAGCGGCTCCTACGAGCAGTACTTC. Translated, it gives CASSYASGSYEQYF.

This clonotype was seen a few times. V usage is TRBV12-3 or TRBV12-4 and J usage is TRBJ1-1, with no clear D. The ends were cut back, 4 bases at V and 2 bases at J, with 11 bases in the middle. The CDR3 has 14 residues. CDR3 loop: CASSYRTGNTEAFF. The DNA for the CDR3 is TGTGCCAGCAGTTACCGGACGGGTAACACTGAAGCTTTCTTT.

Regarding this clonotype: The junction differs from germline at one of its ends, possibly a read error. V usage is TRBV9 and J usage is TRBJ1-1; TRBD1 aligns across 10 bases. Per the germline V gene, CDR1 is SGDLS and CDR2 is YYNGEE. The CDR3 sequence is 16 residues long. CDR3 region: CASSVWDRGLDTGAFF. CDR3 DNA sequence: TGTGCCAGCAGCGTATGGGACAGGGGCTTGGACACTGGAGCTTTCTTT.